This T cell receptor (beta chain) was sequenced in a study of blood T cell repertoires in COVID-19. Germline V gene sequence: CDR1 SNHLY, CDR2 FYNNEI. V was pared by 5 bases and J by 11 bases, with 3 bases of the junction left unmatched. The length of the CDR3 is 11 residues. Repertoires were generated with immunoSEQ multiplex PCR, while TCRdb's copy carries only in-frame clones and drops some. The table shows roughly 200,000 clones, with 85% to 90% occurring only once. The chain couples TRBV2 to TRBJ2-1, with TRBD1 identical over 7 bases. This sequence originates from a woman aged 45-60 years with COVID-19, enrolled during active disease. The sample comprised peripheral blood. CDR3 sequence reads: CASSLTGKQFF. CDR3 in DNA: TGTGCCAGCAGTTTGACAGGGAAGCAGTTCTTC.